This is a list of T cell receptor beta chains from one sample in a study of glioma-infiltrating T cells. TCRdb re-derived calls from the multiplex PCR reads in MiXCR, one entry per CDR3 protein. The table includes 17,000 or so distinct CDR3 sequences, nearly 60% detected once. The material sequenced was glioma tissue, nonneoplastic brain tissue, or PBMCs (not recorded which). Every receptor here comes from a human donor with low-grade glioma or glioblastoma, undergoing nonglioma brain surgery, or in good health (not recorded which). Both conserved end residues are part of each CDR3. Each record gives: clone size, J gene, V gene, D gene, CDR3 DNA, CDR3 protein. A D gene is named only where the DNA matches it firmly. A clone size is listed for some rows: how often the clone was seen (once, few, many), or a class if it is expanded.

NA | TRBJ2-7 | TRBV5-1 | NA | TGCGCCAGCAGCTTGAGGCTAGCTAACTACGAGCAGTACTTC | CASSLRLANYEQYF
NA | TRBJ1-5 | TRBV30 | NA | TGTGCCTGGAGCGGAGATCCAAATCAGCCCCAGCATTTT | CAWSGDPNQPQHF
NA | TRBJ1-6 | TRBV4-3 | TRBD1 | TGCGCCAGCAGCCAAGAGCACCGACAGGGCTATTCACCCCTCCACTTT | CASSQEHRQGYSPLHF
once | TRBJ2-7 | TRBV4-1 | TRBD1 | TGCGCCAGCACCCCCGGGACAGTAACCTACGAGCAGTACTTC | CASTPGTVTYEQYF
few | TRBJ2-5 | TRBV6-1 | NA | TGTGCCGGAGGACGGGGGAGGACCCAGTACTTC | CAGGRGRTQYF
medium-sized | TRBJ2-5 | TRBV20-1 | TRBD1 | TGCAGTGCTTTGACAGGGGGCGTAGAGACCCAGTACTTC | CSALTGGVETQYF
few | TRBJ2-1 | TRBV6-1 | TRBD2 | TGTGCCAGCAGCACCGGGACTAGCGGGACTAATGAGCAGTTCTTC | CASSTGTSGTNEQFF
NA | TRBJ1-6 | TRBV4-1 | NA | TGCGCCAGCAGCCCGGGGGGAGGTACCTATAATTCACCCCTCCACTTT | CASSPGGGTYNSPLHF
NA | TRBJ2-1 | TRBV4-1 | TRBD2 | TGCGCCAGCAGCCACTCCCTGCGGGGGGCGCGATACAATGAGCAGTTCTTC | CASSHSLRGARYNEQFF
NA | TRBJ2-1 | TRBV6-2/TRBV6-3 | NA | TGTGCCAGCTCCCTCCCCGGGGGCTCCTACAATGAGCAGTTCTTC | CASSLPGGSYNEQFF
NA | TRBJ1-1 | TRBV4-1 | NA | TGCGCCAGCAGCCTCCAGGGCACTGAAGCTTTCTTT | CASSLQGTEAFF
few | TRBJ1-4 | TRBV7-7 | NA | TGTGCTAGCAGTCCTGGAGGAACTAATGAAAAACTGTTTTTT | CASSPGGTNEKLFF
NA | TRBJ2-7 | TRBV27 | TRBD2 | TGTGCCAGCAGTTTGGGACTAGCGGGGAGCTCCTACGAGCAGTACTTC | CASSLGLAGSSYEQYF
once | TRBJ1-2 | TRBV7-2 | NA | TGTGCCAGCAGCTCACCAGTGGGGCGCCTCGGCACCTTC | CASSSPVGRLGTF
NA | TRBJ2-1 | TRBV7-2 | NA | TGTGCCAACAGCTTAACCGCTGGTCAGGGCAATGAGCAGCTCTTC | CANSLTAGQGNEQLF
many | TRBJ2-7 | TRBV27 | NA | TGTGCCAGCAGTTTGGTCCAGGGCGGCATCTACGAGCAGTACTTC | CASSLVQGGIYEQYF
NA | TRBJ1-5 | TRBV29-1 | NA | TGCAGCGTTGGGTCAGCGGGGAATCAGCCCCAGCATTTT | CSVGSAGNQPQHF
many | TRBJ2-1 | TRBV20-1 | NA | TGCAGTACAGGGGGCCTAAAGGCGGGAGGGCCTGTCTCCTACAATGAGCAGTTCTTC | CSTGGLKAGGPVSYNEQFF
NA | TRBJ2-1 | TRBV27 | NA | TGTGCCAGCACCCCCCGCGGGGGCCAGACCAATGAGCAGTTCTTC | CASTPRGGQTNEQFF
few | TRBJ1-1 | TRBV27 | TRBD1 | TGTGTTAGCAGTTTCTGGGGGAGGGGGCGTATGAACACTGAAGCTTTCTTT | CVSSFWGRGRMNTEAFF
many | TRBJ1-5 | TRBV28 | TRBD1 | TGTGCCAGCAGTCGCGGACAGGGGATGTTTCTCTATCAGCCCCAGCATTTT | CASSRGQGMFLYQPQHF
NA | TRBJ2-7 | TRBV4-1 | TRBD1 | TGCGCCAGCAGCCAACCGGGACAGGATTACGAGCAGTACTTC | CASSQPGQDYEQYF
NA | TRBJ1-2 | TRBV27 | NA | TGTGCCAGCAGGAGACTGGCCAGGGACTATAACTACACCTTC | CASRRLARDYNYTF
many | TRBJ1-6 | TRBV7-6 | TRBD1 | TGTGCCAGCAGCTCGACCTCAGGGGGCTGGAATTCACCCCTCCACTTT | CASSSTSGGWNSPLHF
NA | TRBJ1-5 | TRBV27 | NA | TGTGCCAGCAGTTCTGGACAGCTCATTGGAAGTAATCAGCCCCAGCATTTT | CASSSGQLIGSNQPQHF
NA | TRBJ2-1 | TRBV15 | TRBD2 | TGTGCCACCAGCAGAGCTGCGGGAATAGCGGGAGTCAACAATGAGCAGTTCTTC | CATSRAAGIAGVNNEQFF
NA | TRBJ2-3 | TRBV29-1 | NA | TGCAGCGTTGACCCGGGCGATGATACGCAGTATTTT | CSVDPGDDTQYF
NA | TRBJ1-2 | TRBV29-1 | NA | TGCAGCGACGCCAGGGGAGACAACTATGGCTACACCTTC | CSDARGDNYGYTF
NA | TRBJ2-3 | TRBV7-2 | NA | TGTGCCAGCAGCTTCTTTACAGATACGCAGTATTTT | CASSFFTDTQYF
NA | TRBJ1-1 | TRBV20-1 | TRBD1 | TGCAGTGCTCTTTTACAGCAGGGGGAATCTGAAGCTTTCTTT | CSALLQQGESEAFF
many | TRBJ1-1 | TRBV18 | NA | TGTGCCAGCTCACCAGTGGAGGGGGGCACTGAAGCTTTCTTT | CASSPVEGGTEAFF
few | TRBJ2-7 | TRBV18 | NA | TGTGCCAGCTCACCACCGGGGGTCCCCTACGAGCAGTACTTC | CASSPPGVPYEQYF
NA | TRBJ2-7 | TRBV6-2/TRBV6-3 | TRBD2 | TGTGCCAGCAGTTACTCTCTAGCGGCTTCCTACGAGCAGTACTTC | CASSYSLAASYEQYF
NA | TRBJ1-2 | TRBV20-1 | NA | TGCATTCTCCCAGACGGAAACTATGGCTACACCTTC | CILPDGNYGYTF
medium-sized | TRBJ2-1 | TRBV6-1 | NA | TGTGCCAGCAGCCCTAGCTCCTACAATGAGCAGTTCTTC | CASSPSSYNEQFF
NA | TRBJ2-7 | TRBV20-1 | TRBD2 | TGCAGTGCCTCCTCTAGCGGGATCTACGAGCAGTACTTC | CSASSSGIYEQYF
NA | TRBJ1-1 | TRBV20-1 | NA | TGCAGTGCTAGGATAGTAGAAGCTTTCTTT | CSARIVEAFF
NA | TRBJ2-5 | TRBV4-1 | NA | TGCGCCAGCAGCCAAGATCGCAAGACCCAGTACTTC | CASSQDRKTQYF
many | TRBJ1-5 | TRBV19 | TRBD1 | TGTGCCAGTAGGAAGCAGGGGGCGAATCGCAATCAGCCCCAGCATTTT | CASRKQGANRNQPQHF
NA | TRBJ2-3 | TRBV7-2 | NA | TGTGCCAGCAGCTTAGGGATGCCGAGGGATACGCAGTATTTT | CASSLGMPRDTQYF
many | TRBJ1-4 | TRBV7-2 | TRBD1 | TGTGCCAGCAGCTTAGGGGACAGCCCTAATGAAAAACTGTTTTTT | CASSLGDSPNEKLFF
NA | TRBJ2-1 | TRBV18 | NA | TGTGCCAGCTCTAAGGAATTCTACAATGGGCAGTTCTTC | CASSKEFYNGQFF
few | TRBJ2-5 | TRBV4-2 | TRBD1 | TGTGCCAGCGGGGCCGGGACAGGGTTGGGAAGTGACCAGTACTTC | CASGAGTGLGSDQYF
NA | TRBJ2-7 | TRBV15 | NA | TGTGCCACCAGCAGAGAAGAGGGATACGAGCAGTACTTC | CATSREEGYEQYF
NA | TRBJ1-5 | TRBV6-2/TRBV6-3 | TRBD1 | TGTGCCAGCAGCCAGGACAGGGGGCCGGTTAGCAATCAGCCCCAGCATTTT | CASSQDRGPVSNQPQHF
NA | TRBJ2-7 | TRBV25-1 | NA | TGTGCCAGCAGTTCAACTTCGGACGGGTACTACGAGCAGTACTTC | CASSSTSDGYYEQYF
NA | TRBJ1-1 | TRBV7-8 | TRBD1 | TGTGCCAGCAGCCGAGACAGGGAGGCTGAAGCTTTCTTT | CASSRDREAEAFF
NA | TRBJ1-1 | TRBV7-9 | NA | TGTGCCAGCAGCTTAAGGGCCAACACTGAAGCTTTCTTT | CASSLRANTEAFF